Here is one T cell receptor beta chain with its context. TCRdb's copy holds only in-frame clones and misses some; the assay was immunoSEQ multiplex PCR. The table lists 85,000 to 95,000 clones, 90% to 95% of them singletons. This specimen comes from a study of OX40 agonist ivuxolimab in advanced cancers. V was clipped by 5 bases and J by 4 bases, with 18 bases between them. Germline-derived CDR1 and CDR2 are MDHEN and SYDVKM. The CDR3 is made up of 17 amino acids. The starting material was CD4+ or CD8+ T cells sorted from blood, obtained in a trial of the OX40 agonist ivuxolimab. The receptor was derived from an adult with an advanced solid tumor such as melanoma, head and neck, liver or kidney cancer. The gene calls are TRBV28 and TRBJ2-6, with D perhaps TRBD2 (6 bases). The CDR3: CASSASVNSWGANVLTF. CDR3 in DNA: TGTGCCAGCAGTGCTAGCGTCAATTCGTGGGGGGCCAACGTCCTGACTTTC.